Described below is a single TCR beta chain sequence and its context. Its matching antigen is unknown. Newly diagnosed hyperthyroidism, duration under 2 months, in patients aged 18 to 65. Diagnosing involved the use of clinical symptoms, serum thyroxine and TRAb, thyroid ultrasound and orbital computed tomography. The data derive from a study of T cells in Graves' hyperthyroidism and ophthalmopathy. Findings of the study overall: Ophthalmopathy onset followed model prediction by a median roughly 6.5 months. Among clonotypes expanded in thyroid above 0.001, most were also found in blood.

V lost 5 bases and J 0 bases, leaving 5 bases between the germline ends. The CDR3 runs to 12 residues. CDR1 and CDR2 (germline): SGHTA, FQGNSA. TCR beta CDR3 sequences were amplified from RNA transcripts. A first-round RT-PCR of the TCR CDR3 used the HTBI primer set. One entry per CDR3 protein, called by TCRdb with MiXCR from the multiplex PCR reads. The sample gives roughly 45,000 distinct CDR3 sequences, more than 40% of which show up once; 32% is in the top ten. Material: peripheral blood or thyroid tissue (not recorded which). This clonotype was obtained from a woman between 45 and 60 years old with Graves' hyperthyroidism. The chain links TRBV7-2 to TRBJ2-7; D remains ambiguous. Written as DNA, the CDR3 is TGTGCCAGCAGCGAAAGCTCCTACGAGCAGTACTTC. This gives the protein CASSESSYEQYF. Looking up the rest from reference TRBV7-2 and TRBJ2-7 gives the full variable domain: GAGVSQSPSNKVTEKGKDVELRCDPISGHTALYWYRQSLGQGLEFLIYFQGNSAPDKSGLPSDRFSAERTGGSVSTLTIQRTQQEDSAVYLCASSESSYEQYFGPGTRLTVT.